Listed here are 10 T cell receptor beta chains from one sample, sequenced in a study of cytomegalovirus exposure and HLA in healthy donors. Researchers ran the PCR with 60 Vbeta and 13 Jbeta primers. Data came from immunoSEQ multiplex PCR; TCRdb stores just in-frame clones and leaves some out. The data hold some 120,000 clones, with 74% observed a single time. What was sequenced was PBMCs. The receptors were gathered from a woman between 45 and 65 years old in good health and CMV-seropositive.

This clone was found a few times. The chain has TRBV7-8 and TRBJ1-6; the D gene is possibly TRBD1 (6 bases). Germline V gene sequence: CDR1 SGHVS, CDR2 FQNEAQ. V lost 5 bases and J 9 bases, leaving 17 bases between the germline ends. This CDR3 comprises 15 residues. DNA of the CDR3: TGTGCCAGCAGCGCCCAGGGGCGTTTTAGTTCACCCCTCCACTTT. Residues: CASSAQGRFSSPLHF.

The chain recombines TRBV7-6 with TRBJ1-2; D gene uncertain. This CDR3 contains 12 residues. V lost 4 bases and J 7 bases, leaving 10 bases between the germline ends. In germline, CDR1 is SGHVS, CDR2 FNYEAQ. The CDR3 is CASSSSVSGYTF. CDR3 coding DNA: TGTGCCAGCAGCTCCTCGGTGTCTGGCTACACCTTC.

CDR3 sequence reads: CASSQEYRTTDGTNEKLFF. The CDR3 nucleotides read TGCGCCAGCAGCCAAGAATATCGGACAACCGACGGAACTAATGAAAAACTGTTTTTT. The genes are TRBV4-3 and TRBJ1-4, with D possibly being TRBD1 (5 bases). This CDR3 has 19 amino acids. Deletions cut 0 bases from V and 1 base from J, with 18 bases between. The germline V gene encodes CDR1 LGHNA and CDR2 YSLEER.

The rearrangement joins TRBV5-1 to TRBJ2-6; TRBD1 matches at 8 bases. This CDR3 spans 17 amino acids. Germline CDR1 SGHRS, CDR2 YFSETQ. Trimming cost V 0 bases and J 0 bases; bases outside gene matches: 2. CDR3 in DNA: TGCGCCAGCAGCTTGGAACAGGGGGACTCTGGGGCCAACGTCCTGACTTTC. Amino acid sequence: CASSLEQGDSGANVLTF.

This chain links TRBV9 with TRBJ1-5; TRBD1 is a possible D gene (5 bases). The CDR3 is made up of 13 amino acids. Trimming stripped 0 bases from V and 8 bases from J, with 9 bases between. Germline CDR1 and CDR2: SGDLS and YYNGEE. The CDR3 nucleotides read TGTGCCAGCAGCGTAGACGGGGGTGAGCCCCAGCATTTT. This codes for CASSVDGGEPQHF.

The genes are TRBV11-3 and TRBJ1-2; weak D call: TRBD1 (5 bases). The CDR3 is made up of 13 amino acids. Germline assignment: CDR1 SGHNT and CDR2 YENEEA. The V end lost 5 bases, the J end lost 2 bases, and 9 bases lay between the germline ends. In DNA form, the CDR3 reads TGTGCCAGCAGCCCCAGGGCGAACTATGGCTACACCTTC. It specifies CASSPRANYGYTF.

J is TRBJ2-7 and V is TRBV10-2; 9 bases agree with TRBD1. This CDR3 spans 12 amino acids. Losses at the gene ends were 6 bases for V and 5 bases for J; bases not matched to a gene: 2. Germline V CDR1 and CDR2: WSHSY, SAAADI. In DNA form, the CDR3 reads TGCGCCAGCAGAGACAGGGGGGACGAGCAGTACTTC. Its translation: CASRDRGDEQYF.

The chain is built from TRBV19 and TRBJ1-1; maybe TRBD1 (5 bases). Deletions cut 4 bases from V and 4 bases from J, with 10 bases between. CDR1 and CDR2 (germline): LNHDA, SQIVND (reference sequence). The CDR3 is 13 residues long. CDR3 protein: CASSKAGSTEAFF. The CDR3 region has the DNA TGTGCCAGTAGTAAAGCAGGGTCCACTGAAGCTTTCTTT.

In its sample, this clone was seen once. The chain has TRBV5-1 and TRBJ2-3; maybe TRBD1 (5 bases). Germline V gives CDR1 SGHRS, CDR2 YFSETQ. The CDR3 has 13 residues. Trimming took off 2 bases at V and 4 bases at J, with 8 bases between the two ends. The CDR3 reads CASSFSGSDTQYF. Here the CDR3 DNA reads TGCGCCAGCAGCTTTTCAGGGTCAGATACGCAGTATTTT. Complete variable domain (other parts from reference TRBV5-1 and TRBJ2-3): KAGVTQTPRYLIKTRGQQVTLSCSPISGHRSVSWYQQTPGQGLQFLFEYFSETQRNKGNFPGRFSGRQFSNSRSEMNVSTLELGDSALYLCASSFSGSDTQYFGPGTRLTVL.

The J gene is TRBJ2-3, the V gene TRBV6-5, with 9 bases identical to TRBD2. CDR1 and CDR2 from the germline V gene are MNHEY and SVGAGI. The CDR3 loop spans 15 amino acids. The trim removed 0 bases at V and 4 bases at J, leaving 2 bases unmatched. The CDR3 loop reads CASSYSTSGADTQYF. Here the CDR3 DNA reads TGTGCCAGCAGTTACTCGACTAGCGGCGCAGATACGCAGTATTTT.